The 25 T cell receptor beta chains in this list originate from one sample, sequenced in a study of OX40 agonist ivuxolimab in advanced cancers. The table came from immunoSEQ multiplex PCR; TCRdb's copy has only in-frame clones and leaves some out. The table lists 90,000 to 150,000 clones, roughly nine tenths of them singletons, with roughly 0.59% in the top ten. The sequencing here drew on CD4+ or CD8+ T cells sorted from blood, taken in a trial of the OX40 agonist ivuxolimab. Source of these receptors: an adult with an advanced solid tumor such as melanoma, head and neck, liver or kidney cancer.

The J gene is TRBJ2-7, the V gene TRBV6-6; no definite D call. The V gene's germline CDR1 is MNHNY and CDR2 SVGAGI (reference sequence). The CDR3 totals 13 residues. V shed 3 bases and J shed 0 bases, with 6 bases lying between them. The CDR3 reads CASSYRVSYEQYF. The CDR3 bases are TGTGCCAGCAGTTATCGGGTCTCCTACGAGCAGTACTTC.

The rearrangement uses TRBV30 and TRBJ2-5, with unresolved D. Trimming shortened V by 2 bases and J by 5 bases, and 6 bases separated the two germline ends. The germline CDR1 and CDR2 sequences are GTSNPN and SVGIG (reference sequence). CDR3 length equals 11 residues. CDR3 sequence reads: CAWSPRETQYF. For the CDR3, the DNA is TGTGCCTGGAGTCCTCGGGAGACCCAGTACTTC.

The chain uses TRBV7-8 and TRBJ2-1; the D call may be TRBD1 or TRBD2 (5 bases each). Germline lookup yields CDR1 SGHVS and CDR2 FQNEAQ. The CDR3 has 16 amino acids. Deletions cut 5 bases from V and 8 bases from J, with 22 bases between. The CDR3 loop reads CASSPGRAVLGDEQFF. The CDR3 DNA sequence: TGTGCCAGCAGCCCAGGCAGGGCCGTCCTGGGGGATGAGCAGTTCTTC.

The V call is TRBV5-8, the J call TRBJ2-2; 7 bases line up with TRBD1. CDR3 length: 13 amino acids. From germline, CDR1 is SGHTS and CDR2 YDEGEE. Unmatched junction bases numbered 4, after V lost 4 bases and J lost 7 bases. This CDR3 reads CASSPRGFGELFF. The CDR3, as DNA: TGTGCCAGCAGCCCCAGGGGGTTCGGGGAGCTGTTTTTT.

In nucleotides, the CDR3 is TGTGCCAGCAGAACTGCACGAGTCGAAGCTTTCTTT. Translated, it gives CASRTARVEAFF. V is TRBV28 and J is TRBJ1-1; no firm D call. Germline V gene data show CDR1 as MDHEN and CDR2 as SYDVKM. CDR3 size: 12 residues. The V gene lost 6 bases and the J gene lost 8 bases, with 13 bases spanning the gap.

This chain connects TRBV19 to TRBJ1-5; D possibly corresponds to TRBD1 (5 bases). Germline-derived CDR1 and CDR2 are LNHDA and SQIVND (reference sequence). Trimming shortened V by 6 bases and J by 7 bases, and 16 bases separated the two germline ends. The CDR3 sequence is 14 residues long. CDR3 protein: CASRSGREAQPQHF. The CDR3 DNA is TGTGCCAGTAGGTCAGGCAGGGAGGCCCAGCCCCAGCATTTT.

V and J are TRBV5-1 and TRBJ2-7; TRBD2 matches 10 bases. Germline values: CDR1 SGHRS, CDR2 YFSETQ. J lost 3 bases, V lost 3 bases, and 3 bases had no gene match. This CDR3 is built from 14 residues. The CDR3 sequence: CASSYSGGSYEQYF. The CDR3 DNA follows: TGCGCCAGCAGCTATAGCGGGGGGAGCTACGAGCAGTACTTC.

The chain is built from TRBV9 and TRBJ2-7, with D perhaps matching TRBD2 (5 bases). Trimming stripped 2 bases from V and 2 bases from J, with 11 bases between. CDR3 length equals 14 residues. Germline V gives CDR1 SGDLS, CDR2 YYNGEE. DNA of the CDR3: TGTGCCAGCAGCGTCGGACTTAGCGCCTACGAGCAGTACTTC. Translation gives CASSVGLSAYEQYF.

The rearrangement uses TRBV6-6 and TRBJ2-1, with 8 nucleotides matching TRBD1. CDR1 is MNHNY and CDR2 is SVGAGI in the germline V gene (reference sequence). The J segment lost 5 bases and the V segment lost 4 bases, leaving 7 bases of the junction unmatched. The CDR3 spans 15 residues. CDR3 bases: TGTGCCAGCAGTTCCCAACAGGGGGGTAACAATGAGCAGTTCTTC. Its protein is CASSSQQGGNNEQFF.

The rearrangement links TRBV12-5 to TRBJ2-2, with TRBD2 as a possible D gene (5 bases). This CDR3 region has 14 residues. Trimming stripped 1 base from V and 5 bases from J, with 8 bases between. Germline CDR1 LGHNT, CDR2 FRNRAP. The CDR3 loop is CASGLEPGTGELFF. The DNA of the CDR3 is TGTGCTAGTGGTTTGGAACCGGGGACCGGGGAGCTGTTTTTT.

This chain uses TRBV11-2 with TRBJ2-1; TRBD1 aligns across 7 bases. This CDR3 region has 15 residues. CDR1 is SGHAT, CDR2 FQNNGV, per germline. Trimming at V came to 1 base and at J to 5 bases, leaving 5 bases not matched to a gene. Here the CDR3 DNA reads TGTGCCAGCAGCTTAGGGTGGACAGGTCACAATGAGCAGTTCTTC. As protein: CASSLGWTGHNEQFF.

The genes are TRBV2 and TRBJ1-4; D is possibly TRBD1 (6 bases). Trimming removed 10 bases at V and 8 bases at J, with 17 bases between. This CDR3 comprises 13 residues. Germline CDR1 and CDR2: SNHLY and FYNNEI. The CDR3 spells CATRRGGEEKLFF. The CDR3 DNA is TGTGCCACTAGGCGGGGGGGCGAAGAAAAACTGTTTTTT.

In this sample, this clone turned up once. J is TRBJ2-1 and V is TRBV28; 8 nucleotides align to TRBD2. Per the germline V gene, CDR1 is MDHEN and CDR2 is SYDVKM. The length of the CDR3 is 15 residues. J was trimmed by 5 bases and V by 6 bases; bases with no gene match: 9. The CDR3 protein is CASRPSGGEHNEQFF. The CDR3 nucleotides are TGTGCCAGCAGGCCGTCGGGGGGGGAACACAATGAGCAGTTCTTC.

This chain joins TRBV28 and TRBJ1-2, with D perhaps TRBD1 (6 bases). Germline CDR1 is MDHEN and CDR2 is SYDVKM. CDR3 length equals 15 residues. V was cut by 7 bases and J by 2 bases, with 17 bases left in between. The chain's CDR3 is CASTPSGGQNYGYTF. The CDR3 coding sequence is TGTGCCAGCACCCCTTCGGGGGGACAAAACTATGGCTACACCTTC.

The rearrangement uses TRBV10-1 and TRBJ1-5; no definite D call. The V gene's germline CDR1 is WNHNN and CDR2 SYGVQD (reference sequence). The CDR3 sequence is 13 residues long. V was cut by 2 bases and J by 1 base, with 3 bases left in between. CDR3 region: CASSETSNQPQHF. The CDR3, as DNA: TGCGCCAGCAGTGAGACAAGCAATCAGCCCCAGCATTTT.

The chain links TRBV4-3 to TRBJ2-1; 8 bases are shared with TRBD1. Germline values: CDR1 LGHNA, CDR2 YSLEER. CDR3 size: 16 residues. V trimming: 4 bases; J trimming: 7 bases; junction bases outside the gene matches: 12. In DNA, the CDR3 is TGCGCCAGCAGCCGATTTGGACAGGGTATCGGGAATGAGCAGTTCTTC. It specifies CASSRFGQGIGNEQFF.

The chain employs TRBV6-5 and TRBJ2-5, with 7 bases lining up with TRBD1. CDR1 MNHEY and CDR2 SVGAGI come from the germline V gene. J gave up 4 bases and V 5 bases, and 4 bases lay outside the gene matches. This CDR3 has 13 residues. This CDR3 reads CASSRGDRETQYF. The CDR3 bases are TGTGCCAGCAGTAGAGGGGACAGAGAGACCCAGTACTTC.

J is TRBJ2-1 and V is TRBV30; a weak D match, TRBD2 (5 bases). V dropped 3 bases and J dropped 0 bases, with 12 bases sitting between them. CDR3 length equals 15 residues. Per germline, CDR1 GTSNPN and CDR2 SVGIG (reference sequence). CDR3 sequence reads: CAWRKGLTSYNEQFF. The CDR3 DNA reads as TGTGCCTGGAGGAAAGGACTCACCTCCTACAATGAGCAGTTCTTC.

This chain uses TRBV5-1 with TRBJ2-5, with D possibly called TRBD1 or TRBD2 (5 bases each). The V gene's germline CDR1 is SGHRS and CDR2 YFSETQ. This CDR3 has 13 residues. V was shortened by 4 bases and J by 2 bases, with 9 bases between the two germline ends. The CDR3 bases are TGCGCCAGCAGCACGGGGCGGCAAGAGACCCAGTACTTC. Translation gives CASSTGRQETQYF.

V is TRBV5-8 and J is TRBJ2-6; D gene uncertain. The V end was cut by 1 base, the J end by 0 bases, with 5 bases between. Per the germline V gene, CDR1 is SGHTS and CDR2 is YDEGEE. CDR3 length: 15 amino acids. CDR3: CASSLWISGANVLTF. CDR3 nucleotide sequence: TGTGCCAGCAGCTTGTGGATCTCTGGGGCCAACGTCCTGACTTTC.

The rearrangement uses TRBV28 and TRBJ1-5, with D possibly matching TRBD1 (5 bases). Trimming pared 6 bases from V and 7 bases from J, leaving 13 bases between. CDR1 and CDR2 (germline): MDHEN, SYDVKM. The length of the CDR3 is 13 residues. CDR3 bases: TGTGCCAGCAGGACAGCCCATGGGCAGCCCCAGCATTTT. Its protein product is CASRTAHGQPQHF.

The genes are TRBV6-6 and TRBJ2-5; D is unresolved. The CDR3 is 12 residues long. The ends were cut back, 6 bases at V and 2 bases at J, with 7 bases in the middle. CDR1 MNHNY and CDR2 SVGAGI come from the germline V gene (reference sequence). CDR3 sequence reads: CASRAEQETQYF. CDR3 nucleotide sequence: TGTGCCAGCAGGGCAGAACAAGAGACCCAGTACTTC.

The rearrangement uses TRBV11-3 and TRBJ2-7; TRBD1 aligns across 8 bases. The CDR3 consists of 15 residues. From germline, CDR1 is SGHNT and CDR2 YENEEA. J gave up 4 bases and V 5 bases, and 10 bases lay outside the gene matches. CDR3 protein: CASSHGQGLGYEQYF. CDR3 sequence (DNA): TGTGCCAGCAGCCACGGACAGGGACTGGGATACGAGCAGTACTTC. The whole variable domain, filled in from reference TRBV11-3 and TRBJ2-7, reads EAGVVQSPRYKIIEKKQPVAFWCNPISGHNTLYWYLQNLGQGPELLIRYENEEAVDDSQLPKDRFSAERLKGVDSTLKIQPAELGDSAVYLCASSHGQGLGYEQYFGPGTRLTVT.

The chain employs TRBV6-5 and TRBJ1-2; D remains unclear. Germline V gene sequence: CDR1 MNHEY, CDR2 SVGAGI. The CDR3 is made up of 15 amino acids. V was shortened by 5 bases and J by 2 bases, with 15 bases between the two germline ends. This CDR3 is CASSPRGGGNYGYTF. The CDR3 DNA follows: TGTGCCAGCAGTCCCCGAGGCGGCGGAAACTATGGCTACACCTTC.

The chain combines TRBV4-3 with TRBJ1-5, with a weak D call TRBD1 (5 bases). The V end lost 1 base, the J end lost 9 bases, and 16 bases lay between the germline ends. This CDR3 is built from 15 residues. Germline V gives CDR1 LGHNA, CDR2 YSLEER. CDR3 nucleotide sequence: TGCGCCAGCAGCCAAGGGCTCCTAGGGGATCGGCCCCAGCATTTT. Its protein product is CASSQGLLGDRPQHF.